This entry features one TCR beta chain sequence. With 7 bases removed from V and 3 bases from J, the gap between germline ends came to 18 bases. Germline assignment: CDR1 SEHNR and CDR2 FQNEAQ (reference sequence). CDR3 length: 15 amino acids. The record originates from a study of radiotherapy plus CTLA-4 blockade in lung cancer. Generated by immunoSEQ multiplex PCR, the TCRdb table keeps only in-frame clones and is missing some. The table has 81,000 or so clones, about 87% seen once. The receptor was derived from a human donor with non-small cell lung cancer who had stable disease on radiotherapy plus ipilimumab. V is TRBV7-9 and J is TRBJ1-1; D not certain. The source was peripheral blood, collected from a patient treated with radiotherapy plus ipilimumab. The CDR3 region is CASTKPSSEDTEAFF. The CDR3 coding sequence is TGTGCCAGCACCAAACCATCTTCCGAAGACACTGAAGCTTTCTTT.